This entry lists 11 T cell receptor beta chains sequenced from one sample in a study of blood T cell repertoires in COVID-19. This table comes from immunoSEQ multiplex PCR, and its TCRdb copy is limited to in-frame clones, with some not included. The table has approximately 20,000 clones, under 90% seen once. Sequenced sample: peripheral blood. Source of these receptors: a human donor in a cohort sampled during active COVID-19.

This clone was recorded once. The chain combines TRBV6-4 with TRBJ2-1; 8 bases are a match to TRBD2. Germline assignment: CDR1 MRHNA and CDR2 SNTAGT. The CDR3 contains 13 residues. Trimming took 5 bases from V and 12 from J; bases not matched to a gene: 9. CDR3 coding DNA: TGTGCCAGCAGTCCTTCAGAGCGGGAGCGGCAGTTCTTC. It yields the protein CASSPSERERQFF.

The chain employs TRBV10-3 and TRBJ2-5; perhaps TRBD2 as D (6 bases). Germline loops: CDR1 ENHRY, CDR2 SYGVKD. This CDR3 has 13 residues. The V end lost 4 bases, the J end lost 4 bases, and 10 bases lay between the germline ends. In DNA, the CDR3 is TGTGCCATCAGTGTCGGGGGAGTAGAGACCCAGTACTTC. Encoded protein: CAISVGGVETQYF.

The chain has TRBV19 and TRBJ2-1; 9 bases are a match to TRBD2. The V gene end was trimmed by 4 bases and the J gene end by 1 base; junction bases not matched to a gene: 11. The CDR3 consists of 18 residues. The germline V gene has CDR1 LNHDA and CDR2 SQIVND (reference sequence). CDR3 nucleotide sequence: TGTGCCAGTAGTACCGAGGATCCGGCGGGAGGGTCCTACAATGAGCAGTTCTTC. Translating it yields CASSTEDPAGGSYNEQFF.

The CDR3 DNA follows: TGTGCCAGCACCGGGGCACTAGCGGGAGTCTACGAGCAGTACTTC. This translates into CASTGALAGVYEQYF. The gene calls are TRBV28 and TRBJ2-7, with TRBD2 identical over 11 bases. CDR1 MDHEN and CDR2 SYDVKM come from the germline V gene. The CDR3 is made up of 15 amino acids. After removal of 7 bases from V and 3 bases from J, the junction contained 8 bases not matched to a gene.

V and J are TRBV7-2 and TRBJ1-2; 8 bases are shared with TRBD1. J was trimmed by 8 bases and V by 4 bases; bases with no gene match: 9. Germline V CDR1 and CDR2: SGHTA, FQGNSA. The CDR3 extends over 14 amino acids. As DNA, the CDR3 is TGTGCCAGCAGCTCCTCTGCAGGGGGCTACGGCTACACCTTC. Amino acids: CASSSSAGGYGYTF. Using reference TRBV7-2 and TRBJ1-2 for the parts outside the CDR3, the full variable domain is GAGVSQSPSNKVTEKGKDVELRCDPISGHTALYWYRQSLGQGLEFLIYFQGNSAPDKSGLPSDRFSAERTGGSVSTLTIQRTQQEDSAVYLCASSSSAGGYGYTFGSGTRLTVV.

The V call is TRBV5-4, the J call TRBJ2-1, with D tentatively TRBD2 (7 bases). This CDR3 has 13 amino acids. Germline loops: CDR1 SGHNT, CDR2 YYREEE (reference sequence). V gave up 5 bases and J gave up 7 bases, with 13 bases separating them. The CDR3 protein is CASSLRGANEQFF. CDR3 sequence (DNA): TGTGCCAGCAGTCTCCGGGGGGCAAATGAGCAGTTCTTC.

This chain connects TRBV6-5 to TRBJ2-1, with 9 bases matching TRBD1. The CDR3 sequence is 15 residues long. The germline V gene has CDR1 MNHEY and CDR2 SVGAGI. The V and J ends lost 6 bases and 5 bases, in that order; junction bases with no gene match: 8. The CDR3: CASRKGQGIDNEQFF. The CDR3, as DNA: TGTGCCAGCAGAAAGGGACAGGGAATAGACAATGAGCAGTTCTTC.

V gene TRBV3-1 (or the pseudogene TRBV3-2) combines with J gene TRBJ2-4; D perhaps matches TRBD2 (5 bases). The germline CDR1 and CDR2 sequences are LGHDT and YNNKEL (reference sequence). V dropped 0 bases and J dropped 5 bases, with 8 bases sitting between them. The CDR3 extends over 14 amino acids. CDR3 protein: CASSQEGLENIQYF. DNA of the CDR3: TGTGCCAGCAGCCAAGAAGGACTGGAAAACATTCAGTACTTC.

The chain employs TRBV19 and TRBJ2-1; tentatively, D is TRBD2 (5 bases). The germline V and J ends were trimmed by 5 bases and 7 bases, with 15 bases remaining between them. The CDR3 has 14 amino acids. Germline CDR1 and CDR2: LNHDA and SQIVND (reference sequence). The CDR3 region is CASSAEDSSNEQFF. In nucleotides, the CDR3 is TGTGCCAGTAGTGCAGAGGACTCCTCGAATGAGCAGTTCTTC. Filled out from reference TRBV19 and TRBJ2-1, the complete variable domain reads DGGITQSPKYLFRKEGQNVTLSCEQNLNHDAMYWYRQDPGQGLRLIYYSQIVNDFQKGDIAEGYSVSREKKESFPLTVTSAQKNPTAFYLCASSAEDSSNEQFFGPGTRLTVL.

This clone is judged medium-sized (0.01 to 0.1%). The chain employs TRBV11-2 and TRBJ1-5; TRBD1 agrees at 8 bases. CDR1 and CDR2 (germline): SGHAT, FQNNGV. This CDR3 is 14 amino acids long. With V trimmed by 4 bases and J by 7 bases, 6 bases remained unmatched. The CDR3 nucleotides are TGTGCCAGCAGCTCCGCGACAGGGGTGCAGCCCCAGCATTTT. This gives the protein CASSSATGVQPQHF. Full variable domain (outside the CDR3, taken from reference TRBV11-2 and TRBJ1-5): EAGVAQSPRYKIIEKRQSVAFWCNPISGHATLYWYQQILGQGPKLLIQFQNNGVVDDSQLPKDRFSAERLKGVDSTLKIQPAKLEDSAVYLCASSSATGVQPQHFGDGTRLSIL.

This clone appeared a single time. The chain joins TRBV30 to TRBJ2-1; no definite D call. V lost 0 bases, J lost 6 bases, and 12 bases lay in between. The CDR3 is made up of 14 amino acids. The germline CDR1 and CDR2 sequences are GTSNPN and SVGIG (reference sequence). CDR3 residues: CAWSVSVVINEQFF. CDR3 bases: TGTGCCTGGAGTGTGTCGGTTGTGATCAATGAGCAGTTCTTC.